The 22 T cell receptor beta chains listed next were all sequenced from one sample in a study of T cell changes during pregnancy in multiple sclerosis. Profiled with immunoSEQ multiplex PCR; TCRdb holds only in-frame clones, not every one. This table holds about 22,000 clones, about 85% found once. The specimen comprised CD8+ T cells from peripheral blood mononuclear cells, sampled before pregnancy. These receptors all come from a female donor with multiple sclerosis, enrolled in a pregnancy study.

This clone was picked up one time. The gene calls are TRBV5-5 and TRBJ2-7; D remains ambiguous. The CDR3 runs to 14 residues. The V end was cut by 0 bases, the J end by 2 bases, with 9 bases between. Germline V lookup: CDR1 SGHKS, CDR2 YYEKEE (reference sequence). The CDR3 nucleotides are TGTGCCAGCAGCTTGGAACTCTATCCCTACGAGCAGTACTTC. It translates to CASSLELYPYEQYF.

The chain joins TRBV4-1 to TRBJ2-7, with 8 bases matching TRBD1. This CDR3 is 15 amino acids long. J lost 3 bases, V lost 4 bases, and 8 bases had no gene match. CDR1 is MGHRA, CDR2 YSYEKL, per germline. The CDR3 reads CASSPLAGGNYEQYF. CDR3 coding DNA: TGCGCCAGCAGCCCTTTAGCAGGGGGCAACTACGAGCAGTACTTC.

This sequence joins TRBV10-3 and TRBJ2-7, with TRBD2 matching 8 bases. V gave up 2 bases and J gave up 4 bases; unmatched junction bases: 7. This CDR3 contains 15 residues. CDR1 ENHRY and CDR2 SYGVKD come from the germline V gene. Here the CDR3 reads CAISESSSGSYEQYF. CDR3 sequence (DNA): TGTGCCATCAGTGAGAGCTCTAGCGGGTCATACGAGCAGTACTTC.

The genes are TRBV13 and TRBJ2-1; perhaps TRBD2 as D (6 bases). The CDR3 is 14 amino acids. Germline values: CDR1 PRHDT, CDR2 FYEKMQ (reference sequence). Trimming left V 4 bases short and J 1 base short, with 8 bases between. Written as DNA, the CDR3 is TGTGCCAGCAGCTGGAGGGGTTCCTACAATGAGCAGTTCTTC. This encodes CASSWRGSYNEQFF.

CDR3: CASSLDEFQETQYF. The CDR3, as DNA: TGTGCCAGCAGCTTAGATGAGTTTCAAGAGACCCAGTACTTC. The chain carries TRBV13 and TRBJ2-5; D not certain. The germline V gene has CDR1 PRHDT and CDR2 FYEKMQ (reference sequence). The CDR3 is made up of 14 amino acids. Trimming removed 1 base from V and 2 bases from J, with 8 bases in between.

The gene calls are TRBV5-5 and TRBJ2-7; D is possibly TRBD2 (6 bases). The CDR3 spans 14 residues. Trimming left V 0 bases short and J 3 bases short, with 10 bases between. Germline-derived CDR1 and CDR2 are SGHKS and YYEKEE (reference sequence). CDR3 in DNA: TGTGCCAGCAGCTTGGGGGAGGTTTTCTACGAGCAGTACTTC. This translates into CASSLGEVFYEQYF.

The chain carries TRBV5-6 and TRBJ1-1, with 7 bases fitting TRBD1. Germline V gene sequence: CDR1 SGHDT, CDR2 YYEEEE. With V trimmed by 0 bases and J by 5 bases, 4 bases remained unmatched. The CDR3 totals 14 residues. The CDR3 DNA reads as TGTGCCAGCAGCTTGGGGGACAGTTTGACTGAAGCTTTCTTT. As protein: CASSLGDSLTEAFF. Full variable domain (missing parts from reference TRBV5-6 and TRBJ1-1): DAGVTQSPTHLIKTRGQQVTLRCSPKSGHDTVSWYQQALGQGPQFIFQYYEEEERQRGNFPDRFSGHQFPNYSSELNVNALLLGDSALYLCASSLGDSLTEAFFGQGTRLTVV.

The V and J genes are TRBV19 and TRBJ1-1; TRBD1 agrees at 8 bases. With 3 bases clipped from V and 2 bases from J, the junction kept 8 bases outside the gene matches. CDR3 length equals 16 residues. Germline lookup yields CDR1 LNHDA and CDR2 SQIVND (reference sequence). CDR3 nucleotide sequence: TGTGCCAGTAGTATCATAGGGGGACAGGTTAACACTGAAGCTTTCTTT. This codes for CASSIIGGQVNTEAFF.

The V gene is TRBV2, the J gene TRBJ2-7; D call uncertain. Trimming cost V 5 bases and J 0 bases, with 11 bases left between them. The CDR3 consists of 14 residues. In germline, CDR1 is SNHLY, CDR2 FYNNEI. DNA of the CDR3: TGTGCCAGCAGTCCTAGACCCATCTCCTACGAGCAGTACTTC. Translating gives CASSPRPISYEQYF.

The chain recombines TRBV7-7 with TRBJ2-7, with 7 bases lining up with TRBD2. V lost 1 base, J lost 4 bases, and 10 bases stayed unmatched. Germline V lookup: CDR1 SSHAT, CDR2 FNYEAQ (reference sequence). The CDR3 totals 16 residues. CDR3 coding DNA: TGTGCCAGCAGCTTAGAAGGGCTAGCGGTTCTTTACGAGCAGTACTTC. Translation gives CASSLEGLAVLYEQYF. Combining the CDR3 with reference TRBV7-7 and TRBJ2-7 gives the whole variable domain GAGVSQSPRYKVTKRGQDVTLRCDPISSHATLYWYQQALGQGPEFLTYFNYEAQPDKSGLPSDRFSAERPEGSISTLTIQRTEQRDSAMYRCASSLEGLAVLYEQYFGPGTRLTVT.

This rearrangement joins TRBV4-3 to TRBJ2-7; TRBD2 agrees at 8 bases. CDR3 size: 17 residues. Germline CDR1 is LGHNA and CDR2 is YSLEER. Losses at the gene ends were 0 bases for V and 0 bases for J; bases not matched to a gene: 7. Here the CDR3 reads CASSQDPLAGSSYEQYF. In nucleotides, the CDR3 is TGCGCCAGCAGCCAAGATCCGTTAGCGGGGAGCTCCTACGAGCAGTACTTC.

The V gene is TRBV5-1, the J gene TRBJ2-3; D might be TRBD1 (6 bases). Germline V gene data show CDR1 as SGHRS and CDR2 as YFSETQ. V shed 6 bases and J shed 0 bases, with 17 bases lying between them. This CDR3 has 16 residues. CDR3 nucleotide sequence: TGCGCCAGCACCCCGCCGGGACAAACTAGCACAGATACGCAGTATTTT. Translated: CASTPPGQTSTDTQYF. Full variable domain (outside the CDR3, taken from reference TRBV5-1 and TRBJ2-3): KAGVTQTPRYLIKTRGQQVTLSCSPISGHRSVSWYQQTPGQGLQFLFEYFSETQRNKGNFPGRFSGRQFSNSRSEMNVSTLELGDSALYLCASTPPGQTSTDTQYFGPGTRLTVL.

V gene TRBV19 combines with J gene TRBJ2-3; 10 positions agree with TRBD2. After removal of 8 bases from V and 1 base from J, the junction contained 12 bases not matched to a gene. Germline V gene lookup returns CDR1 LNHDA and CDR2 SQIVND (reference sequence). The CDR3 totals 17 residues. For the CDR3, the DNA is TGTGCCAGTTCAAAAGCCGGAGGACTAGCGGGCACAGATACGCAGTATTTT. Encoded protein: CASSKAGGLAGTDTQYF.

The gene calls are TRBV5-1 and TRBJ2-7; D might be TRBD1 (5 bases). The CDR3 consists of 16 residues. The V gene lost 4 bases and the J gene lost 0 bases, with 17 bases spanning the gap. Germline lookup yields CDR1 SGHRS and CDR2 YFSETQ. CDR3 nucleotides: TGCGCCAGCAGCACATCGGACAATGCCCCCTCCTACGAGCAGTACTTC. Encoded protein: CASSTSDNAPSYEQYF.

This clone is categorized as large (0.1 to 1%). The gene calls are TRBV29-1 and TRBJ1-4, with D possibly being TRBD1 (5 bases). The CDR3 consists of 14 residues. From germline, CDR1 is SQVTM and CDR2 ANQGSEA. V gave up 8 bases and J gave up 8 bases, with 21 bases separating them. The CDR3 nucleotides are TGCAGCTCTAGCGGGACCGTTCTAGGGGAAAAACTGTTTTTT. As protein: CSSSGTVLGEKLFF.

The chain combines TRBV7-6 with TRBJ2-7, with 9 positions matching TRBD2. The CDR3 consists of 15 residues. V was pared by 0 bases and J by 7 bases, with 7 bases of the junction left unmatched. Germline CDR1 SGHVS, CDR2 FNYEAQ. CDR3 nucleotides: TGTGCCAGCAGCTTAGCTCGCGGACTAGCGAGGGAGCAGTACTTC. Its translation: CASSLARGLAREQYF.

This chain uses TRBV28 with TRBJ1-5; D is unresolved. Germline V gene sequence: CDR1 MDHEN, CDR2 SYDVKM. Trimming left V 6 bases short and J 6 bases short, with 9 bases between. This CDR3 comprises 12 residues. The CDR3 region has the DNA TGTGCCAGCAGCCAAGCATCTCAGCCCCAGCATTTT. Its protein is CASSQASQPQHF.

The chain combines TRBV5-1 with TRBJ1-4, with unresolved D. V lost 0 bases and J 8 bases, leaving 11 bases between the germline ends. Germline-derived CDR1 and CDR2 are SGHRS and YFSETQ. This CDR3 is built from 14 residues. CDR3 DNA: TGCGCCAGCAGCTTGGCTGGCAAGGAGGAAAAACTGTTTTTT. Translation gives CASSLAGKEEKLFF.

There are a few counts of this clone. The chain has TRBV9 and TRBJ1-3; D is unclear. Germline V gene data show CDR1 as SGDLS and CDR2 as YYNGEE. This CDR3 is 12 amino acids long. With 6 bases removed from V and 0 bases from J, the gap between germline ends came to 4 bases. In DNA form, the CDR3 reads TGTGCCAGCACCAGCTCTGGAAACACCATATATTTT. It encodes CASTSSGNTIYF.

This chain connects TRBV6-1 to TRBJ2-1; 10 bases line up with TRBD2. CDR1 and CDR2 (germline): MNHNS, SASEGT. V was clipped by 6 bases and J by 5 bases; unmatched bases: 4. The CDR3 contains 14 residues. CDR3 DNA: TGTGCCAGCAGGAGGACTAGCGGCCACAATGAGCAGTTCTTC. Translation gives CASRRTSGHNEQFF.

The chain has TRBV19 and TRBJ2-2, with 9 bases fitting TRBD1. CDR3 size: 16 residues. Germline CDR1 reads LNHDA; CDR2 reads SQIVND (reference sequence). The ends lost 4 bases at V and 6 bases at J; junction bases unmatched: 9. The CDR3 protein is CASSTMTGGWSGELFF. CDR3 DNA sequence: TGTGCCAGTAGTACCATGACAGGGGGTTGGTCCGGGGAGCTGTTTTTT.

The chain joins TRBV6-4 to TRBJ1-4; possible D gene TRBD1, 5 bases. The length of the CDR3 is 14 residues. Germline values: CDR1 MRHNA, CDR2 SNTAGT. The V end lost 6 bases, the J end lost 7 bases, and 15 bases lay between the germline ends. The chain's CDR3 is CASSTGLEGEKLFF. CDR3 nucleotide sequence: TGTGCCAGCAGCACGGGACTTGAGGGTGAAAAACTGTTTTTT.